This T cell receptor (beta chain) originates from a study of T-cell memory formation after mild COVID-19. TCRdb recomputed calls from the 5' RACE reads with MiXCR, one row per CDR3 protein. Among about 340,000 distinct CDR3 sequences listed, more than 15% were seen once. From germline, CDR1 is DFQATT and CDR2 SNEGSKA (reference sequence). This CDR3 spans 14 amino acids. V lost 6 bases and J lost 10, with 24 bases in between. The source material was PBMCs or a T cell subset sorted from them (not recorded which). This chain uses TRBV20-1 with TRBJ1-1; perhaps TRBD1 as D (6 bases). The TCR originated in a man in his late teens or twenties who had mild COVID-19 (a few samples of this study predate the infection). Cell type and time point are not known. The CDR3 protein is CSARHDRPFTGAFF. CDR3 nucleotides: TGCAGTGCGAGACATGACAGGCCTTTTACGGGAGCTTTCTTT.